These 11 T cell receptor beta chains came from one sample sequenced in a study of OX40 agonist ivuxolimab in advanced cancers. The library was made by the immunoSEQ multiplex PCR assay. As stored in TCRdb, this immuneACCESS dataset retains in-frame rearrangements with V and J assigned. A fraction of the clones does not appear; measured against another copy, unresolved V genes explain less than half of the discrepancy, and the remainder lacks a known reason. The table for this sample lists tens of thousands of clones; 65% to 85% of them were counted only once. The ten largest clones take up around 27% of the sample. This specimen was CD4+ or CD8+ T cells sorted from blood, taken in a trial of the OX40 agonist ivuxolimab. These receptors all come from an adult with an advanced solid tumor such as melanoma, head and neck, liver or kidney cancer.

V is TRBV7-2 and J is TRBJ2-1; 12 bases line up with TRBD2. Trimming removed 6 bases from V and 6 bases from J; junction bases left unmatched: 6. Germline lookup yields CDR1 SGHTA and CDR2 FQGNSA. This CDR3 spans 15 amino acids. CDR3 coding DNA: TGTGCCAGCAGTTTGACTAGCGGGAGTGTCAATGAGCAGTTCTTC. Amino acids: CASSLTSGSVNEQFF.

V and J are TRBV5-1 and TRBJ2-5, with 11 bases lining up with TRBD2. This CDR3 is built from 15 residues. The J segment lost 4 bases and the V segment lost 2 bases, leaving 4 bases of the junction unmatched. Germline V CDR1 and CDR2: SGHRS, YFSETQ. For the CDR3, the DNA is TGCGCCAGCAGCTTCACCCTAGCGGGAGGAGAGACCCAGTACTTC. Protein: CASSFTLAGGETQYF. Full variable domain (remainder filled in from reference TRBV5-1 and TRBJ2-5): KAGVTQTPRYLIKTRGQQVTLSCSPISGHRSVSWYQQTPGQGLQFLFEYFSETQRNKGNFPGRFSGRQFSNSRSEMNVSTLELGDSALYLCASSFTLAGGETQYFGPGTRLLVL.

The V call is TRBV5-1, the J call TRBJ2-7; D unresolved. V was shortened by 0 bases and J by 1 base, with 11 bases between the two germline ends. This CDR3 has 15 residues. Germline CDR1 and CDR2: SGHRS and YFSETQ. CDR3 in DNA: TGCGCCAGCAGCTTGGAGCTGGATGAGTCCTACGAGCAGTACTTC. Amino acids: CASSLELDESYEQYF.

The rearrangement uses TRBV6-1 and TRBJ1-5; D unclear. This CDR3 is 13 amino acids long. The germline CDR1 and CDR2 sequences are MNHNS and SASEGT. Trimming cost V 3 bases and J 3 bases, with 6 bases left between them. CDR3 amino acids: CASSDSFNQPQHF. The CDR3 DNA follows: TGTGCCAGCAGTGATAGCTTCAATCAGCCCCAGCATTTT.

The chain is built from TRBV27 and TRBJ1-5; D ambiguous. The V and J ends lost 5 bases and 2 bases respectively, with 7 bases between them. The CDR3 has 13 amino acids. Per the germline V gene, CDR1 is MNHEY and CDR2 is SMNVEV (reference sequence). DNA of the CDR3: TGTGCCAGCAGTCGTTATGGCAATCAGCCCCAGCATTTT. Its translation is CASSRYGNQPQHF.

The chain links TRBV30 to TRBJ1-1, with 8 bases fitting TRBD1. V lost 3 bases to trimming and J lost 4 bases; unmatched junction nucleotides: 7. The CDR3 totals 14 residues. Germline V lookup: CDR1 GTSNPN, CDR2 SVGIG (reference sequence). Here the CDR3 DNA reads TGTGCCTGGAGCGTTGACAGGGGCCCCACTGAAGCTTTCTTT. Its translation: CAWSVDRGPTEAFF.

The chain joins TRBV19 to TRBJ1-1; D gene unclear. The CDR3 consists of 13 residues. From germline, CDR1 is LNHDA and CDR2 SQIVND (reference sequence). Trimming stripped 1 base from V and 5 bases from J, with 8 bases between. CDR3 DNA: TGTGCCAGTAGTATAGCTCAGGTTACTGAAGCTTTCTTT. It encodes CASSIAQVTEAFF.

The chain has TRBV5-4 and TRBJ2-3; D gene uncertain. V gave up 0 bases and J gave up 0 bases, with 8 bases separating them. CDR1 is SGHNT and CDR2 is YYREEE in the germline V gene (reference sequence). The length of the CDR3 is 15 residues. Here the CDR3 reads CASSLVGSSTDTQYF. In nucleotides, the CDR3 is TGTGCCAGCAGCTTGGTGGGGTCTAGCACAGATACGCAGTATTTT.

The chain employs TRBV19 and TRBJ2-7, with 8 bases lining up with TRBD1. CDR3 length equals 15 residues. The junction had 8 bases not matched to a gene; V was cut back by 7 bases and J by 0 bases. CDR1 and CDR2 from the germline V gene are LNHDA and SQIVND (reference sequence). CDR3 region: CASKVQGTGSYEQYF. In nucleotides, the CDR3 is TGTGCCAGTAAAGTCCAGGGGACAGGCTCCTACGAGCAGTACTTC.

The rearrangement joins TRBV19 to TRBJ2-7, with 8 bases identical to TRBD1. This CDR3 comprises 16 residues. The junction had 9 bases not matched to a gene; V was cut back by 5 bases and J by 0 bases. CDR1 LNHDA and CDR2 SQIVND come from the germline V gene (reference sequence). The CDR3 protein is CASSPRGQGGSYEQYF. The CDR3 DNA reads as TGTGCCAGTAGTCCTCGTGGACAGGGAGGCTCCTACGAGCAGTACTTC.

The sample holds one count of this clone. One end of the junction is discordant with germline, which a read error may explain. This chain uses TRBV5-8 with TRBJ2-6; possible D gene TRBD2, 6 bases. CDR1 and CDR2 from the germline V gene are SGHTS and YDEGEE. This CDR3 spans 16 amino acids. CDR3 DNA sequence: TGTGCCAGCACCTTGGGACTGCACTCTGGGGCCAACGTCCTGACTTTC. It specifies CASTLGLHSGANVLTF.